This passage covers 11 T cell receptor beta chains from one sample sequenced in a study of a mutant IDH1 vaccine in newly diagnosed glioma. The time point here: baseline, week 1 (first vaccination visit). Treatment denoted: pre-vaccination baseline after standard-of-care therapy. Assay: immunoSEQ multiplex PCR; the TCRdb copy retains only in-frame clones and omits some. The sample holds nearly 15,000 clones; 80% to 90% are singletons and the top ten take approximately 10%. The sample was PBMCs, taken from a glioma patient treated with radiotherapy, temozolomide or both. These TCRs come from a woman in her thirties or forties with glioma. Some clones in this sample may be carry-over from other donors' samples.

The V and J genes are TRBV4-1 and TRBJ1-2, with 7 bases fitting TRBD1. There are 19 residues in the CDR3. Germline CDR1 and CDR2: MGHRA and YSYEKL. Trimming cost V 2 bases and J 2 bases; bases outside gene matches: 17. The CDR3 here is CASSQNSGGVGGINYGYTF. The CDR3 nucleotides read TGCGCCAGCAGCCAAAATAGTGGAGGCGTAGGGGGCATAAACTATGGCTACACCTTC.

This clone was seen once. The chain uses TRBV4-1 and TRBJ2-3; D ambiguous. Germline CDR1 MGHRA, CDR2 YSYEKL. V lost 1 base and J lost 1, with 6 bases in between. This CDR3 has 14 residues. DNA of the CDR3: TGCGCCAGCAGCCAAGTTCAGGGCACAGATACGCAGTATTTT. Translating it yields CASSQVQGTDTQYF.

The chain uses TRBV5-4 and TRBJ2-3; D is unclear. The CDR3 is 12 residues long. Between the trimmed V and J ends, which lost 2 bases and 5 bases, there was a span of 6 bases. Germline-derived CDR1 and CDR2 are SGHNT and YYREEE (reference sequence). The CDR3 protein is CASSFEVDTQYF. The CDR3 bases are TGTGCCAGCAGCTTTGAGGTAGATACGCAGTATTTT.

V and J are TRBV30 and TRBJ1-1; tentatively, D is TRBD1 (6 bases). This CDR3 has 13 amino acids. The V gene's germline CDR1 is GTSNPN and CDR2 SVGIG (reference sequence). V gave up 2 bases and J gave up 2 bases, with 9 bases separating them. CDR3 region: CAWSKTGNTEAFF. CDR3 in DNA: TGTGCCTGGAGTAAGACAGGTAACACTGAAGCTTTCTTT.

This clone was counted a few times. The V and J genes are TRBV7-3 and TRBJ2-5, with TRBD2 matching 9 bases. The V gene's germline CDR1 is SGHTA and CDR2 FQGTGA. The CDR3 consists of 16 residues. J gave up 4 bases and V 2 bases, and 8 bases lay outside the gene matches. The CDR3 DNA reads TGTGCCAGCAGCTTACGACGGGCTAGCGGGACAGAGACCCAGTACTTC. Translating it yields CASSLRRASGTETQYF.

This chain joins TRBV5-1 and TRBJ2-7, with 14 bases aligning to TRBD2. V was clipped by 4 bases and J by 3 bases; unmatched bases: 18. Germline CDR1 SGHRS, CDR2 YFSETQ. The CDR3 consists of 20 residues. The CDR3 coding sequence is TGCGCCAGCAGCCTGGGGACTAGCGGGGGTCCAAGACGGGTTTACTACGAGCAGTACTTC. This encodes CASSLGTSGGPRRVYYEQYF.

A single count supports this clone. J is TRBJ2-7 and V is TRBV7-2; 7 positions agree with TRBD1. The CDR3 sequence is 15 residues long. Germline assignment: CDR1 SGHTA and CDR2 FQGNSA. Losses at the gene ends were 6 bases for V and 3 bases for J; bases not matched to a gene: 11. This CDR3 is CASSTTRQGNYEQYF. Here the CDR3 DNA reads TGTGCCAGCAGTACTACTCGACAGGGCAACTACGAGCAGTACTTC.

The chain joins TRBV25-1 to TRBJ1-5; D unresolved. Germline lookup yields CDR1 MGHDK and CDR2 SYGVNS. Between the trimmed V and J ends, which lost 3 bases and 1 base, there was a span of 10 bases. The CDR3 length is 15 residues. CDR3 region: CASSDSGKSNQPQHF. CDR3 coding DNA: TGTGCCAGCAGTGATTCGGGTAAAAGCAATCAGCCCCAGCATTTT.

J is TRBJ1-5 and V is TRBV10-1; 9 bases are a match to TRBD1. V dropped 6 bases and J dropped 4; count of bases not matched to a gene: 7. Germline CDR1 reads WNHNN; CDR2 reads SYGVQD (reference sequence). The CDR3 has 15 amino acids. The CDR3 here is CASSSGTGNNQPQHF. The CDR3 DNA reads as TGCGCCAGCAGCTCCGGGACAGGGAATAATCAGCCCCAGCATTTT.

The chain carries TRBV5-1 and TRBJ2-2, with D uncertain. CDR3 length: 17 amino acids. Trimming took 0 bases from V and 1 from J, leaving 13 bases between them. Germline CDR1 is SGHRS and CDR2 is YFSETQ. In nucleotides, the CDR3 is TGCGCCAGCAGCTTGGCCGGGTCCCCATTGAACACCGGGGAGCTGTTTTTT. Translation: CASSLAGSPLNTGELFF.

The chain combines TRBV18 with TRBJ1-2, with D perhaps TRBD1 (6 bases). The CDR3 is made up of 13 amino acids. V lost 2 bases, J lost 4 bases, and 8 bases lay in between. In germline, CDR1 is KGHSH, CDR2 LQKENI. The CDR3 is CASSPTGLYGYTF. The CDR3 DNA reads TGTGCCAGCTCACCAACAGGGCTCTATGGCTACACCTTC.